These 17 T cell receptor beta chains were sequenced from one sample in a study of molecular identifiers for immune sequencing clone quantification. Each CDR3 protein is one row after TCRdb ran MiXCR on the PCR reads. The data contain a few hundred thousand distinct CDR3 sequences, roughly a quarter of them singletons. Sequenced sample: naive CD8+ T cells from blood, with Jurkat cell RNA spiked in. The sample's subset: FACS-sorted CD8+CD4-CCR7+CD45RA+ naive T cells. The source is a human donor in good health. Some libraries in this study had Jurkat cell RNA spiked in.

About this clonotype: This could be a read error, since a much larger clone is one nucleotide away. The chain recombines TRBV7-9 with TRBJ2-7; tentatively, D is TRBD2 (7 bases). Deletions cut 5 bases from V and 5 bases from J, with 16 bases between. The CDR3 contains 14 residues. Looked up from germline, CDR1 is SEHNR and CDR2 is FQNEAQ (reference sequence). CDR3 protein: CASSPPRGANEQYF. CDR3 nucleotides: TGTGCCAGCAGCCCGCCCCGGGGGGCAAACGAGCAGTACTTC.

Ten or more counts support this clonotype. The gene calls are TRBV6-5 and TRBJ2-7; D may be TRBD1 (6 bases). The CDR3 is 13 residues long. The V and J ends lost 6 bases and 5 bases respectively, with 14 bases between them. The germline V gene encodes CDR1 MNHEY and CDR2 SVGAGI. This CDR3 reads CASRATGIHEQYF. CDR3 DNA: TGTGCCAGCAGAGCTACAGGGATCCACGAGCAGTACTTC.

This clonotype showed up many times. The CDR3 DNA is TGTGCCAGCATCAGGGGAGGCACTGAAGCTTTCTTT. Translation: CASIRGGTEAFF. V gene TRBV5-4 combines with J gene TRBJ1-1; a weak D match, TRBD1 (6 bases). The germline V gene encodes CDR1 SGHNT and CDR2 YYREEE (reference sequence). The CDR3 loop spans 12 amino acids. Between the trimmed V and J ends, which lost 6 bases and 4 bases, there was a span of 10 bases.

This clonotype occurred many times. CDR3 sequence (DNA): TGTGCCAGCAGTTTTGCGTCAACTGAAGCTTTCTTT. Protein sequence: CASSFASTEAFF. The chain has TRBV27 and TRBJ1-1; D not certain. V gave up 3 bases and J gave up 5 bases, with 7 bases separating them. The germline V gene encodes CDR1 MNHEY and CDR2 SMNVEV (reference sequence). This CDR3 has 12 residues.

This clonotype was found a few times. The chain combines TRBV4-1 with TRBJ2-7; 12 bases agree with TRBD2. Germline V gene data show CDR1 as MGHRA and CDR2 as YSYEKL. V lost 4 bases, J lost 6 bases, and 7 bases stayed unmatched. This CDR3 contains 15 residues. CDR3 DNA: TGCGCCAGCAGCCGTCTAGCGGGAGGGCCCGGCGAGCAGTACTTC. This sequence encodes CASSRLAGGPGEQYF.

This clonotype was detected once. An end of the junction differs from the germline gene, which may be a read error. This chain joins TRBV9 and TRBJ2-5; weak D call: TRBD1 (5 bases). Germline loops: CDR1 SGDLS, CDR2 YYNGEE. CDR3 size: 15 residues. CDR3 nucleotides: TGTGCCAGCAGCGTAGGTGCCAGGGTGTCAGAGGCCCAGTACTTC. It encodes CASSVGARVSEAQYF.

The chain uses TRBV27 and TRBJ2-3; 11 nucleotides agree with TRBD1. Germline V gives CDR1 MNHEY, CDR2 SMNVEV (reference sequence). Trimming took 6 bases from V and 0 from J; bases not matched to a gene: 8. There are 17 residues in the CDR3. This CDR3 reads CASRAGQGVSSTDTQYF. The DNA of the CDR3 is TGTGCCAGCAGGGCGGGACAGGGGGTTAGTAGCACAGATACGCAGTATTTT.

This clonotype showed up just a few times. This chain connects TRBV11-2 to TRBJ2-5; 11 bases match TRBD1. CDR1 is SGHAT and CDR2 is FQNNGV in the germline V gene. The V and J ends lost 1 base and 4 bases, in that order; junction bases with no gene match: 2. The CDR3 length is 15 residues. CDR3 in DNA: TGTGCCAGCAGCTTAGTAGGGACAGGGGGAGAGACCCAGTACTTC. Protein product: CASSLVGTGGETQYF.

The chain combines TRBV7-6 with TRBJ2-3; 14 bases match TRBD2. The CDR3 contains 19 residues. With V trimmed by 1 base and J by 2 bases, 8 bases remained unmatched. Germline V gene lookup returns CDR1 SGHVS and CDR2 FNYEAQ. CDR3 DNA sequence: TGTGCCAGCAGCTTAGACCGACTAGCGGGGGGGCTGGTCACAGATACGCAGTATTTT. It translates to CASSLDRLAGGLVTDTQYF.

V and J are TRBV11-2 and TRBJ2-1, with 9 nucleotides matching TRBD2. This CDR3 comprises 15 residues. Germline loops: CDR1 SGHAT, CDR2 FQNNGV. V was clipped by 0 bases and J by 5 bases; unmatched bases: 2. The CDR3 reads CASSLDPSGNNEQFF. DNA of the CDR3: TGTGCCAGCAGCTTAGATCCTAGCGGGAACAATGAGCAGTTCTTC.

In the case of this clonotype: The CDR3 ends on some other residue instead of the conserved phenylalanine or tryptophan, so this is likely a read error. The chain joins TRBV14 to TRBJ1-4, with 8 bases identical to TRBD1. The CDR3 loop spans 18 amino acids. Germline V gives CDR1 SGHDN, CDR2 FVKESK. With V trimmed by 5 bases and J by 0 bases, 11 bases remained unmatched. CDR3 sequence: CASSDGQGIPATNEKLFS. In DNA form, the CDR3 reads TGTGCCAGCAGCGATGGACAGGGTATCCCCGCAACTAATGAAAAACTGTTTTCT.

In regard to this clonotype: This may arise from a read error, as a much more abundant clone is one base away. The chain employs TRBV28 and TRBJ2-5; 7 nucleotides agree with TRBD1. CDR3 size: 15 residues. The germline V gene encodes CDR1 MDHEN and CDR2 SYDVKM. V lost 3 bases, J lost 11 bases, and 15 bases stayed unmatched. The CDR3 bases are TGTGCCAGCAGTTTCAGGGGGATTGCATCCTACAAGCAGTACTTC. This gives the protein CASSFRGIASYKQYF.

This chain joins TRBV19 and TRBJ2-5; unclear D gene. This CDR3 is built from 12 residues. Trimming removed 3 bases at V and 5 bases at J, with 7 bases between. Germline V gene data show CDR1 as LNHDA and CDR2 as SQIVND (reference sequence). The CDR3 sequence is CASSIDEETQYF. DNA for the CDR3: TGTGCCAGTAGTATCGACGAGGAGACCCAGTACTTC.

This clonotype was observed at least ten times. The chain carries TRBV7-9 and TRBJ2-5; D not resolved. Trimming shortened V by 5 bases and J by 0 bases, and 10 bases separated the two germline ends. Germline lookup yields CDR1 SEHNR and CDR2 FQNEAQ (reference sequence). This CDR3 comprises 14 residues. CDR3 in DNA: TGTGCCAGCAGCGCAGGACGCTACCAAGAGACCCAGTACTTC. This translates into CASSAGRYQETQYF.

In this sample, this clonotype turned up many times. This chain connects TRBV24-1 to TRBJ2-1, with TRBD2 matching 11 bases. Germline CDR1 KGHDR, CDR2 SFDVKD. V gave up 4 bases and J gave up 3 bases; unmatched junction bases: 7. The CDR3 runs 17 residues. The CDR3 region is CATSETTSGIIYNEQFF. For the CDR3, the DNA is TGTGCCACCAGTGAGACGACTAGCGGGATAATCTACAATGAGCAGTTCTTC.

This clonotype was seen more than once but under ten times. CDR3 sequence reads: CASSFPTPWAFF. The CDR3 nucleotides are TGTGCCAGCAGTTTCCCGACCCCTTGGGCTTTCTTT. The chain has TRBV27 and TRBJ1-1; no definite D call. The V gene lost 3 bases and the J gene lost 11 bases, with 13 bases spanning the gap. There are 12 residues in the CDR3. The germline V gene has CDR1 MNHEY and CDR2 SMNVEV (reference sequence).

This clonotype was found many times. The chain links TRBV20-1 to TRBJ2-2; weak D call: TRBD2 (5 bases). The V end was cut by 2 bases, the J end by 4 bases, with 17 bases between. In germline, CDR1 is DFQATT, CDR2 SNEGSKA (reference sequence). The CDR3 loop spans 16 amino acids. The CDR3 sequence: CSARPWGSDVTGELFF. CDR3 nucleotide sequence: TGCAGTGCTAGACCCTGGGGTAGCGATGTCACCGGGGAGCTGTTTTTT.